A single T cell receptor beta chain is shown here with its context. This specimen comes from a study of blood T cell repertoires in COVID-19. Losses at the gene ends were 4 bases for V and 7 bases for J; bases not matched to a gene: 10. The CDR3 runs to 18 residues. CDR1 is WNHNN and CDR2 is SYGVQD in the germline V gene (reference sequence). Here immunoSEQ multiplex PCR was the method, and the copy in TCRdb shows in-frame clones only, minus some. The sample shows some 80,000 clones, about nine tenths of them seen only once. The specimen was peripheral blood. The receptor was isolated from a woman aged 45-65 years with active or convalescent COVID-19. The rearrangement uses TRBV10-1 and TRBJ2-4; TRBD2 matches 16 bases. Here the CDR3 DNA reads TGCGCCAGCAGTGTCCCTAGGGGACTAGCGGGGGGGCGGAACATTCAGTACTTC. Translation gives CASSVPRGLAGGRNIQYF.